Presented here are 8 T cell receptor beta chains from one specimen sequenced in a study of T cells after posttransplantation cyclophosphamide (dated by TCRdb to the mid-2010s). Libraries were built with the immunoSEQ multiplex PCR assay. TCRdb mirrors the immuneACCESS table, restricted to in-frame sequences. Some clones are absent from its copies; in checked studies, under half trace to an unresolved V gene, and the reason for the others is unknown. For this sample the table gives more than 3,000 clones, of which 95% to 96% were detected only once. About 1.2% of the sample comes from the top ten. Specimen: naive CD8+ T cells sorted from PBMCs. The receptors originated from a woman aged 45-65 years in good health and a related stem cell transplant donor.

The V and J genes are TRBV6-5 and TRBJ2-3, with D possibly TRBD2 on 6 matching bases. V shed 2 bases and J shed 3 bases, with 12 bases lying between them. This CDR3 is 15 amino acids long. Germline V gene sequence: CDR1 MNHEY, CDR2 SVGAGI. CDR3 sequence reads: CASSYGGGSTDTQYF. The CDR3 DNA follows: TGTGCCAGCAGTTACGGGGGAGGATCGACAGATACGCAGTATTTT.

The chain employs TRBV5-6 and TRBJ2-3; D unresolved. V was clipped by 4 bases and J by 1 base, with 13 bases between them. The CDR3 has 15 amino acids. Germline V CDR1 and CDR2: SGHDT, YYEEEE. CDR3 sequence (DNA): TGTGCCAGCAGCCTGGGTGGCCTCGGCACAGATACGCAGTATTTT. The encoded protein is CASSLGGLGTDTQYF.

The rearrangement links TRBV9 to TRBJ1-2, with 7 positions matching TRBD1. The length of the CDR3 is 14 residues. Unmatched junction bases numbered 2, after V lost 2 bases and J lost 1 base. Germline V gives CDR1 SGDLS, CDR2 YYNGEE. CDR3 sequence: CASSVGQINYGYTF. CDR3 sequence (DNA): TGTGCCAGCAGCGTGGGACAGATTAACTATGGCTACACCTTC.

This chain connects TRBV27 to TRBJ1-4; D uncertain. The V end was cut by 4 bases, the J end by 0 bases, with 9 bases between. CDR3 length: 15 residues. The germline V gene has CDR1 MNHEY and CDR2 SMNVEV (reference sequence). CDR3 DNA: TGTGCCAGCAGTTCCCGGACTGCAACTAATGAAAAACTGTTTTTT. The encoded protein is CASSSRTATNEKLFF.

The chain recombines TRBV28 with TRBJ2-5; TRBD2 aligns across 10 bases. With 4 bases clipped from V and 1 base from J, the junction kept 3 bases outside the gene matches. This CDR3 is 15 amino acids long. CDR1 MDHEN and CDR2 SYDVKM come from the germline V gene. The CDR3 nucleotides read TGTGCCAGCAGTTCGGGACTAGCGTCCCAAGAGACCCAGTACTTC. It translates to CASSSGLASQETQYF.

This chain connects TRBV6-5 to TRBJ2-1; 7 nucleotides agree with TRBD1. The CDR3 loop spans 13 amino acids. The ends lost 6 bases at V and 2 bases at J; junction bases unmatched: 1. Germline lookup yields CDR1 MNHEY and CDR2 SVGAGI. CDR3 residues: CASRTGTYNEQFF. DNA of the CDR3: TGTGCCAGCAGGACAGGGACCTACAATGAGCAGTTCTTC.

The chain has TRBV27 and TRBJ1-3; D call uncertain. In germline, CDR1 is MNHEY, CDR2 SMNVEV (reference sequence). This CDR3 comprises 14 residues. V was pared by 5 bases and J by 2 bases, with 10 bases between. For the CDR3, the DNA is TGTGCCAGCAGTCTCGGCGGGACTGGAAACACCATATATTTT. This translates into CASSLGGTGNTIYF.

V usage is TRBV9 and J usage is TRBJ2-3; TRBD2 aligns across 14 bases. Per the germline V gene, CDR1 is SGDLS and CDR2 is YYNGEE. The CDR3 sequence is 16 residues long. Germline trimming cut 1 base from V and 4 bases from J; bases unmatched to any gene: 2. This CDR3 is CASSVRLAGGADTQYF. The CDR3 region has the DNA TGTGCCAGCAGCGTAAGACTAGCGGGAGGGGCAGATACGCAGTATTTT. The complete variable domain, with remaining parts taken from reference TRBV9 and TRBJ2-3, reads DSGVTQTPKHLITATGQRVTLRCSPRSGDLSVYWYQQSLDQGLQFLIQYYNGEERAKGNILERFSAQQFPDLHSELNLSSLELGDSALYFCASSVRLAGGADTQYFGPGTRLTVL.